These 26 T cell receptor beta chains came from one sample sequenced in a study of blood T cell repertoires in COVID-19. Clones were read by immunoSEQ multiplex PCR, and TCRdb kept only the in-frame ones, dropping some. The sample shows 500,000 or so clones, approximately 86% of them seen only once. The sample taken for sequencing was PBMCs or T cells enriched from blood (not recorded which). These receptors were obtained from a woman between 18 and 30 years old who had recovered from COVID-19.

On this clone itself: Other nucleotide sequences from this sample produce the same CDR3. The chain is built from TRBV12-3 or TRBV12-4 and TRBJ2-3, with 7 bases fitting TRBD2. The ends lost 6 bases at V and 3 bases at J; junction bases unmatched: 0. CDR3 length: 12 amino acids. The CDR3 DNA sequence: TGTGCCAGCAGGGGAGGGACAGATACGCAGTATTTT. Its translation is CASRGGTDTQYF.

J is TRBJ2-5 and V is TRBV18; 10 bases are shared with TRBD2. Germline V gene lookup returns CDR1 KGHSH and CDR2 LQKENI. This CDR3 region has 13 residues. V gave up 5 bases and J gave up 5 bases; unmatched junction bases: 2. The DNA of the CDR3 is TGTGCCAGCTCAGGGGGACTAGCGGAGACCCAGTACTTC. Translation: CASSGGLAETQYF. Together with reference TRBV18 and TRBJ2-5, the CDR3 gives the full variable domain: NAGVMQNPRHLVRRRGQEARLRCSPMKGHSHVYWYRQLPEEGLKFMVYLQKENIIDESGMPKERFSAEFPKEGPSILRIQQVVRGDSAAYFCASSGGLAETQYFGPGTRLLVL.

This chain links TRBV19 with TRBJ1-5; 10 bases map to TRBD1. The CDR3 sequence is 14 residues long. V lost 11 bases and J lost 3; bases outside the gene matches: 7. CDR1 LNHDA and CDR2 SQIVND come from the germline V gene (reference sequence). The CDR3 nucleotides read TGTGCCTGCTCCGGGACAGGGGACAATCAGCCCCAGCATTTT. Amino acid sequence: CACSGTGDNQPQHF.

CDR3 coding DNA: TGTGCCAGCAGCTGGGGGCCGAATTCACCCCTCCACTTT. As protein: CASSWGPNSPLHF. The rearrangement uses TRBV7-2 and TRBJ1-6; D may be TRBD1 (6 bases). Germline CDR1 is SGHTA and CDR2 is FQGNSA. Trimming took 4 bases from V and 7 from J, leaving 8 bases between them. This CDR3 is built from 13 residues.

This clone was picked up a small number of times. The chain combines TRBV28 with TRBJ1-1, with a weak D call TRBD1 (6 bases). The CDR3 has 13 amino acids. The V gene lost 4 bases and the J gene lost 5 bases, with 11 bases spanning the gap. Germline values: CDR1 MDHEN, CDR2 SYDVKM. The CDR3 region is CASSWGRGTEAFF. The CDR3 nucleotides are TGTGCCAGCAGTTGGGGGAGGGGGACTGAAGCTTTCTTT.

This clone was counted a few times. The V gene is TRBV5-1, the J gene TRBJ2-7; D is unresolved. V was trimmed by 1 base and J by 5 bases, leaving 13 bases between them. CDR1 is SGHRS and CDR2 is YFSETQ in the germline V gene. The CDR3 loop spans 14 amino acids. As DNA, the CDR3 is TGCGCCAGCAGCTTGAGCCTAGTAGCCCACGAGCAGTACTTC. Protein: CASSLSLVAHEQYF.

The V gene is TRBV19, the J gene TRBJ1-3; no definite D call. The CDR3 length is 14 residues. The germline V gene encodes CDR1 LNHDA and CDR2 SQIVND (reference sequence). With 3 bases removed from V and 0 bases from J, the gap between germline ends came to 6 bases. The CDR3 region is CASSIMASGNTIYF. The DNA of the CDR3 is TGTGCCAGTAGTATTATGGCCTCTGGAAACACCATATATTTT.

The CDR3 spells CASKSTGFAEAFF. Here the CDR3 DNA reads TGTGCCAGCAAATCCACAGGGTTTGCTGAAGCTTTCTTT. The chain links TRBV6-6 to TRBJ1-1; possible D gene TRBD1, 6 bases. V was cut by 7 bases and J by 6 bases, with 15 bases left in between. Germline CDR1 and CDR2: MNHNY and SVGAGI (reference sequence). This CDR3 region has 13 residues.

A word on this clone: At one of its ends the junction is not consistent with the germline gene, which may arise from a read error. The chain's CDR3 is CASSLNSPASTDTHYF. The CDR3 region has the DNA TGTGCCAGCAGCTTAAACTCACCCGCCTCAACAGATACGCATTATTTT. This rearrangement joins TRBV7-3 to TRBJ2-3; D is undetermined. The germline V gene encodes CDR1 SGHTA and CDR2 FQGTGA. The length of the CDR3 is 16 residues.

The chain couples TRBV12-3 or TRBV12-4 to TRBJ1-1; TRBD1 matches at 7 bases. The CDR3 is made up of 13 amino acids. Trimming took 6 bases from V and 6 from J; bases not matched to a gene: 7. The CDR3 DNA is TGTGCCAGCAGATTACAGGGGAGCGCTGAAGCTTTCTTT. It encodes CASRLQGSAEAFF.

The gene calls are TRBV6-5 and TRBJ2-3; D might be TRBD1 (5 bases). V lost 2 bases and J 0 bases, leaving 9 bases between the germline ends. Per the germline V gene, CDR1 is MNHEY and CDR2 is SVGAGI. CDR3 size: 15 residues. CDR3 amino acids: CASSYQGTSTDTQYF. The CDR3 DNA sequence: TGTGCCAGCAGTTACCAGGGTACTAGCACAGATACGCAGTATTTT.

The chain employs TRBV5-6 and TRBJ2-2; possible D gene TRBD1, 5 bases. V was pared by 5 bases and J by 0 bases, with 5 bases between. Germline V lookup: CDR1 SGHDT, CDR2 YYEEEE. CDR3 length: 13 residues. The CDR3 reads CASRTANTGELFF. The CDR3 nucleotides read TGTGCCAGCAGGACAGCGAACACCGGGGAGCTGTTTTTT.

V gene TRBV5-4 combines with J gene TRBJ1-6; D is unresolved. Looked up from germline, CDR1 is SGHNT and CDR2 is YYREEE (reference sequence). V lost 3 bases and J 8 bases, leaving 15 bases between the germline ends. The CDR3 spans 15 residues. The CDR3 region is CASSYSSQVDSPLHF. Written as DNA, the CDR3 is TGTGCCAGCAGCTATTCCAGTCAAGTGGATTCACCCCTCCACTTT. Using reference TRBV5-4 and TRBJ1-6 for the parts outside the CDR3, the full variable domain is ETGVTQSPTHLIKTRGQQVTLRCSSQSGHNTVSWYQQALGQGPQFIFQYYREEENGRGNFPPRFSGLQFPNYSSELNVNALELDDSALYLCASSYSSQVDSPLHFGNGTRLTVT.

The CDR3 region has the DNA TGTGCCAGCAGCCAAGACGAGGGGGCGCGGTATGGCTACACCTTC. Translated: CASSQDEGARYGYTF. The chain couples TRBV3-1 (or the pseudogene TRBV3-2) to TRBJ1-2; 7 nucleotides line up with TRBD1. The J segment lost 5 bases and the V segment lost 0 bases, leaving 6 bases of the junction unmatched. CDR3 length: 15 residues. Germline loops: CDR1 LGHDT, CDR2 YNNKEL (reference sequence).

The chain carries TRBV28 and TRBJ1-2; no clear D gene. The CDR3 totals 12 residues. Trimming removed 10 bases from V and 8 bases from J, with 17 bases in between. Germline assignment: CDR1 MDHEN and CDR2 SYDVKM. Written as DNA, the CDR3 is TGTGCCACCCAGAGGCGTGCCGGCGGCTACACCTTC. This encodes CATQRRAGGYTF.

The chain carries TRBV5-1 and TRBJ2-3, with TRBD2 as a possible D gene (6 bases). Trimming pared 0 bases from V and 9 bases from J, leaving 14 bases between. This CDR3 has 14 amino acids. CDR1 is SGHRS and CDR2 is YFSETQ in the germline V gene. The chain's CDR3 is CASSLVGGAGTQYF. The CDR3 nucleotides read TGCGCCAGCAGCTTGGTAGGAGGGGCTGGAACGCAGTATTTT.

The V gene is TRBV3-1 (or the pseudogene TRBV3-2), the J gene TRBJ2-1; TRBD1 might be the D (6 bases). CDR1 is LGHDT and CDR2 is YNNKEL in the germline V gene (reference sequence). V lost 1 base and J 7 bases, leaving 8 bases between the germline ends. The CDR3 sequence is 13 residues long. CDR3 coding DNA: TGTGCCAGCAGCCAAGTTAGGGGGAATGAGCAGTTCTTC. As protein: CASSQVRGNEQFF.

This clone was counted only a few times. The CDR3 loop reads CASSIGYEGRSIAFF. DNA of the CDR3: TGTGCCAGTAGTATTGGGTACGAGGGCAGGTCGATAGCTTTCTTT. The V gene is TRBV19, the J gene TRBJ1-1; unclear D gene. V was clipped by 3 bases and J by 10 bases, with 21 bases between them. From germline, CDR1 is LNHDA and CDR2 SQIVND (reference sequence). This CDR3 region has 15 residues.

DNA for the CDR3: TGTGCCAGCTCATCTGTCCGGGACGAGCAGTACTTC. As protein: CASSSVRDEQYF. The rearrangement uses TRBV18 and TRBJ2-7; D unresolved. The ends were cut back, 5 bases at V and 5 bases at J, with 10 bases in the middle. This CDR3 spans 12 amino acids. Germline assignment: CDR1 KGHSH and CDR2 LQKENI. The full variable domain, its missing parts supplied by reference TRBV18 and TRBJ2-7, is NAGVMQNPRHLVRRRGQEARLRCSPMKGHSHVYWYRQLPEEGLKFMVYLQKENIIDESGMPKERFSAEFPKEGPSILRIQQVVRGDSAAYFCASSSVRDEQYFGPGTRLTVT.

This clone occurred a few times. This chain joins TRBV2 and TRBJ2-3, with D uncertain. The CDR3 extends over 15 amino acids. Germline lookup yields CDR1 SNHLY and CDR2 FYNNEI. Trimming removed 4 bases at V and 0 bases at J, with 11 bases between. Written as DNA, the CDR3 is TGTGCCAGCAGTGCACCGACGGGTAGCACAGATACGCAGTATTTT. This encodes CASSAPTGSTDTQYF.

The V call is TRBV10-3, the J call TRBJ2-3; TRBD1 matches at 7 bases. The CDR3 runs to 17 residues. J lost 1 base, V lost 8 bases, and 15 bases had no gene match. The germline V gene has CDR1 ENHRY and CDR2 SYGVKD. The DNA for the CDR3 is TGTGCCATCTACGACGCCCCCGGGGACAGCCGCACAGATACGCAGTATTTT. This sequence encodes CAIYDAPGDSRTDTQYF.

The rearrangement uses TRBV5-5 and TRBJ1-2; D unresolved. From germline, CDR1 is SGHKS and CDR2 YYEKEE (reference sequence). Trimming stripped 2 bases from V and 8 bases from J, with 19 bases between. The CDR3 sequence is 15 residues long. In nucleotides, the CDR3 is TGTGCCAGCAGCTTTTCTGGTGGCGAGGCTGGAGGCTACACCTTC. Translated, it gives CASSFSGGEAGGYTF.

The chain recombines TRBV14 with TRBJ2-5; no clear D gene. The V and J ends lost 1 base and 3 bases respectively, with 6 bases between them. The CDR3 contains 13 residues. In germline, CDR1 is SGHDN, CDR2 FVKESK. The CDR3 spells CASSQGAEETQYF. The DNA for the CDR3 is TGTGCCAGCAGCCAAGGAGCCGAAGAGACCCAGTACTTC.

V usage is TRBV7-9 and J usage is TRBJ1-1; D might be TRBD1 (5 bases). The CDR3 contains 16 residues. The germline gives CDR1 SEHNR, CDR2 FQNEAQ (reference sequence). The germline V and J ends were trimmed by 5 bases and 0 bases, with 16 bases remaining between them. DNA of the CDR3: TGTGCCAGCAGCCCCAGGACATTAGGGATGAACACTGAAGCTTTCTTT. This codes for CASSPRTLGMNTEAFF.

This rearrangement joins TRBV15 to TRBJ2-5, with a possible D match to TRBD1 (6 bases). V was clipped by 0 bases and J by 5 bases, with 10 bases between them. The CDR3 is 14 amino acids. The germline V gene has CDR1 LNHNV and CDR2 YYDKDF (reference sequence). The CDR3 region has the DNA TGTGCCACCAGCAGAGATCGTACAGGGGAGACCCAGTACTTC. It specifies CATSRDRTGETQYF.

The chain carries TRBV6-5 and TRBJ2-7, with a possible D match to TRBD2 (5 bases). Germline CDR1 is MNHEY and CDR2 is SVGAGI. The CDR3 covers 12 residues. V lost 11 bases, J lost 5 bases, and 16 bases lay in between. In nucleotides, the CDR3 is TGTGCCCACGGGATGTCACAAAACGAGCAGTACTTC. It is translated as CAHGMSQNEQYF.